Presented here are 32 T cell receptor beta chains from one specimen sequenced in a study of cytomegalovirus exposure and HLA in healthy donors. Primers: 60 Vbeta forward and 13 Jbeta reverse. Assay: immunoSEQ multiplex PCR; the TCRdb copy retains only in-frame clones and omits some. The sample has approximately 180,000 clones; around 81% are singletons. Sample: PBMCs. These receptor sequences come from a woman under 40 in good health and CMV-seronegative.

The J gene is TRBJ2-3, the V gene TRBV18; unclear D gene. Trimming removed 2 bases at V and 4 bases at J, with 7 bases between. The CDR3 has 13 residues. Germline V gene lookup returns CDR1 KGHSH and CDR2 LQKENI. The CDR3 DNA follows: TGTGCCAGCTCACCAAGCGACGCAGATACGCAGTATTTT. Its protein product is CASSPSDADTQYF.

This clone has just a few counts. The V call is TRBV5-1, the J call TRBJ2-7, with 9 bases lining up with TRBD1. With V trimmed by 4 bases and J by 5 bases, 10 bases remained unmatched. CDR3 size: 15 residues. CDR1 and CDR2 from the germline V gene are SGHRS and YFSETQ. The CDR3 DNA reads TGCGCCAGCAGCATAACCGGGACAGGGACGCACGAGCAGTACTTC. Translated, it gives CASSITGTGTHEQYF. Based on the CDR3 plus reference TRBV5-1 and TRBJ2-7, the full variable domain is KAGVTQTPRYLIKTRGQQVTLSCSPISGHRSVSWYQQTPGQGLQFLFEYFSETQRNKGNFPGRFSGRQFSNSRSEMNVSTLELGDSALYLCASSITGTGTHEQYFGPGTRLTVT.

The rearrangement uses TRBV7-2 and TRBJ2-5; a weak D match, TRBD2 (6 bases). Trimming left V 8 bases short and J 1 base short, with 17 bases between. This CDR3 spans 15 amino acids. CDR1 and CDR2 (germline): SGHTA, FQGNSA. The CDR3 DNA reads as TGTGCCAGCGGAGGGTCGCGGTTCGGCCAAGAGACCCAGTACTTC. This translates into CASGGSRFGQETQYF.

This chain joins TRBV7-2 and TRBJ2-5, with no clear D. V was pared by 0 bases and J by 2 bases, with 7 bases between. Germline V CDR1 and CDR2: SGHTA, FQGNSA. This CDR3 contains 14 residues. The CDR3 is CASSLAFRQETQYF. DNA of the CDR3: TGTGCCAGCAGCTTAGCGTTCCGGCAAGAGACCCAGTACTTC.

J is TRBJ2-5 and V is TRBV7-9; D is undetermined. Trimming left V 3 bases short and J 4 bases short, with 3 bases between. CDR3 length: 11 amino acids. Germline loops: CDR1 SEHNR, CDR2 FQNEAQ (reference sequence). The CDR3 sequence is CASSFIETQYF. The CDR3 DNA reads as TGTGCCAGCAGCTTCATAGAGACCCAGTACTTC.

The CDR3 region is CASSPGAGGRDTQYF. The CDR3 DNA reads TGTGCCAGCTCACCAGGAGCGGGGGGGCGAGATACGCAGTATTTT. The rearrangement links TRBV18 to TRBJ2-3, with TRBD2 matching over 10 bases. The CDR3 is 15 residues long. Germline V lookup: CDR1 KGHSH, CDR2 LQKENI. Germline trimming cut 2 bases from V and 5 bases from J; bases unmatched to any gene: 4.

This chain joins TRBV7-2 and TRBJ1-2; D ambiguous. V was cut by 1 base and J by 6 bases, with 15 bases left in between. Germline lookup yields CDR1 SGHTA and CDR2 FQGNSA. The CDR3 length is 15 residues. CDR3 coding DNA: TGTGCCAGCAGCTTAGAGCAGGCAATCCGTAATGGCTACACCTTC. It is translated as CASSLEQAIRNGYTF.

The chain uses TRBV19 and TRBJ2-2; 8 bases align to TRBD2. Losses at the gene ends were 6 bases for V and 0 bases for J; bases not matched to a gene: 6. In germline, CDR1 is LNHDA, CDR2 SQIVND (reference sequence). The CDR3 has 16 amino acids. The CDR3 spells CASSGGANTNTGELFF. Written as DNA, the CDR3 is TGTGCCAGTAGCGGGGGGGCGAATACGAACACCGGGGAGCTGTTTTTT.

The J gene is TRBJ2-2, the V gene TRBV30; 8 bases map to TRBD1. V gave up 4 bases and J gave up 4 bases; unmatched junction bases: 8. Germline CDR1 and CDR2: GTSNPN and SVGIG (reference sequence). CDR3 length equals 15 residues. The CDR3 DNA reads TGTGCCTGGATGGGGCGACAGGGGAGCACCGGGGAGCTGTTTTTT. Translation gives CAWMGRQGSTGELFF.

The chain joins TRBV5-8 to TRBJ2-5, with 9 bases matching TRBD1. Germline V gives CDR1 SGHTS, CDR2 YDEGEE. V lost 5 bases, J lost 4 bases, and 0 bases stayed unmatched. The CDR3 has 12 residues. As DNA, the CDR3 is TGTGCCAGCAGGGACAGGGGAGAGACCCAGTACTTC. The encoded protein is CASRDRGETQYF.

This chain uses TRBV18 with TRBJ2-5; D is uncertain. CDR1 is KGHSH and CDR2 is LQKENI in the germline V gene. This CDR3 spans 14 amino acids. With 5 bases removed from V and 5 bases from J, the gap between germline ends came to 15 bases. DNA of the CDR3: TGTGCCAGCTCATTCAGCGTCTCCCAGGAGACCCAGTACTTC. Protein: CASSFSVSQETQYF.

The V call is TRBV5-6, the J call TRBJ1-4; TRBD1 matches 7 bases. The germline V gene encodes CDR1 SGHDT and CDR2 YYEEEE. The V gene end was trimmed by 0 bases and the J gene end by 2 bases; junction bases not matched to a gene: 4. This CDR3 has 16 amino acids. Written as DNA, the CDR3 is TGTGCCAGCAGCTTGGTTGGGACAGTGACTAATGAAAAACTGTTTTTT. Translation: CASSLVGTVTNEKLFF.

The chain recombines TRBV18 with TRBJ2-1; D unclear. Trimming cost V 2 bases and J 0 bases, with 14 bases left between them. The CDR3 totals 17 residues. Germline V gene data show CDR1 as KGHSH and CDR2 as LQKENI. DNA of the CDR3: TGTGCCAGCTCACCATCCTACGGTTATTACTCCTACAATGAGCAGTTCTTC. Translation: CASSPSYGYYSYNEQFF. The variable domain in full, with the rest retrieved from reference TRBV18 and TRBJ2-1, is NAGVMQNPRHLVRRRGQEARLRCSPMKGHSHVYWYRQLPEEGLKFMVYLQKENIIDESGMPKERFSAEFPKEGPSILRIQQVVRGDSAAYFCASSPSYGYYSYNEQFFGPGTRLTVL.

This chain links TRBV21-1 with TRBJ2-7; no DNA check was done on the table's D call, TRBD2. TRBV21-1 is shown as a pseudogene. This CDR3 has 15 amino acids. CDR3 protein: CASSKEYRGDYEQYF. In DNA, the CDR3 is TGTGCCAGCAGCAAAGAGTACCGGGGGGACTACGAGCAGTACTTC.

This clone was observed a few times. The chain has TRBV7-2 and TRBJ2-7, with 13 bases that match TRBD2. Germline V gene sequence: CDR1 SGHTA, CDR2 FQGNSA. The CDR3 spans 14 residues. V lost 6 bases and J lost 5; bases outside the gene matches: 4. CDR3 sequence (DNA): TGTGCCAGCAGGAGACTAGCGGGGGGCCACGAGCAGTACTTC. Amino acids: CASRRLAGGHEQYF.

The CDR3 DNA follows: TGTGCCAGCAGTGACAGCGGGACCTCCTACGAGCAGTACTTC. Translated, it gives CASSDSGTSYEQYF. The chain carries TRBV6-1 and TRBJ2-7; 7 positions agree with TRBD2. J lost 0 bases, V lost 3 bases, and 2 bases had no gene match. CDR1 and CDR2 (germline): MNHNS, SASEGT. The CDR3 spans 14 residues.

Points on this clone: Its ends do not fully match the called genes, so a read error is possible. This sequence joins TRBV7-9 and TRBJ2-2; TRBD1 matches at 9 bases. The CDR3 length is 16 residues. CDR1 is SEHNR and CDR2 is FQNEAQ in the germline V gene (reference sequence). The CDR3 DNA reads as TGTTCCAGCAGCCCTATGACAGGGGGTAACACCGGGGAGCTGTTTTTT. This gives the protein CSSSPMTGGNTGELFF.

This CDR3 is CASSIGGGRGYNEQFF. The CDR3 DNA is TGTGCCAGTAGTATCGGAGGCGGGAGGGGGTACAATGAGCAGTTCTTC. The rearrangement links TRBV19 to TRBJ2-1; 9 nucleotides align to TRBD2. Trimming took 3 bases from V and 4 from J; bases not matched to a gene: 7. CDR3 length: 16 amino acids. Germline-derived CDR1 and CDR2 are LNHDA and SQIVND (reference sequence).

The chain has TRBV6-5 and TRBJ2-7; possible D gene TRBD2, 5 bases. With 8 bases removed from V and 5 bases from J, the gap between germline ends came to 13 bases. Germline V gene data show CDR1 as MNHEY and CDR2 as SVGAGI. The CDR3 sequence is 12 residues long. Here the CDR3 reads CASARGFDEQYF. CDR3 bases: TGTGCCAGCGCTCGAGGGTTCGACGAGCAGTACTTC.

This chain uses TRBV7-9 with TRBJ2-5; tentatively, D is TRBD1 (5 bases). The germline V gene encodes CDR1 SEHNR and CDR2 FQNEAQ (reference sequence). V shed 3 bases and J shed 11 bases, with 22 bases lying between them. This CDR3 has 15 amino acids. The CDR3 here is CASSLGPVSSVEQYF. CDR3 DNA: TGTGCCAGCAGCTTGGGGCCAGTCAGTTCGGTAGAGCAGTACTTC.

The chain couples TRBV28 to TRBJ2-2; no clear D gene. Germline V gene data show CDR1 as MDHEN and CDR2 as SYDVKM. This CDR3 is built from 11 residues. V lost 6 bases to trimming and J lost 9 bases, with 8 bases between them. The CDR3 sequence is CASSLSRELFF. CDR3 coding DNA: TGTGCCAGCAGCCTATCTCGGGAGCTGTTTTTT.

The chain employs TRBV30 and TRBJ2-5; 9 nucleotides match TRBD1. Germline V gene lookup returns CDR1 GTSNPN and CDR2 SVGIG (reference sequence). Trimming removed 3 bases from V and 3 bases from J; junction bases left unmatched: 5. The CDR3 covers 14 residues. CDR3: CAWSTGQGEETQYF. The CDR3 coding sequence is TGTGCCTGGAGCACGGGACAGGGTGAAGAGACCCAGTACTTC.

This clone was observed once. The chain couples TRBV11-2 to TRBJ2-5; a possible D gene is TRBD1 (6 bases). This CDR3 contains 17 residues. V lost 1 base and J 6 bases, leaving 21 bases between the germline ends. In germline, CDR1 is SGHAT, CDR2 FQNNGV. The DNA for the CDR3 is TGTGCCAGCAGCTTAGGGGGGCGGACAGCGGAGCGGAAGACCCAGTACTTC. Translation: CASSLGGRTAERKTQYF.

V and J are TRBV10-1 and TRBJ2-7; 8 bases fit TRBD2. CDR3 size: 13 residues. Germline V CDR1 and CDR2: WNHNN, SYGVQD (reference sequence). The V segment lost 4 bases and the J segment 3 bases; nucleotides outside the gene matches: 2. The CDR3 coding sequence is TGCGCCAGCAGTGCGGGGACTAGCTACGAGCAGTACTTC. The encoded protein is CASSAGTSYEQYF.

The count of this clone is one. The chain employs TRBV15 and TRBJ1-4, with 8 bases that match TRBD1. The germline V gene has CDR1 LNHNV and CDR2 YYDKDF (reference sequence). The CDR3 loop spans 14 amino acids. J lost 8 bases, V lost 5 bases, and 7 bases had no gene match. The CDR3 sequence is CATSLGRGREKLFF. The CDR3 region has the DNA TGTGCCACCAGCTTGGGCAGGGGGCGCGAAAAACTGTTTTTT. The variable domain in full, with the rest retrieved from reference TRBV15 and TRBJ1-4, is DAMVIQNPRYQVTQFGKPVTLSCSQTLNHNVMYWYQQKSSQAPKLLFHYYDKDFNNEADTPDNFQSRRPNTSFCFLDIRSPGLGDTAMYLCATSLGRGREKLFFGSGTQLSVL.

The V and J genes are TRBV7-2 and TRBJ1-3; D gene ambiguous. Germline V gene lookup returns CDR1 SGHTA and CDR2 FQGNSA. The CDR3 totals 16 residues. The V end was cut by 7 bases, the J end by 0 bases, with 16 bases between. The CDR3 here is CASTHGDILSGNTIYF. The CDR3 DNA reads TGTGCCAGCACACATGGAGATATACTCTCTGGAAACACCATATATTTT. Together with reference TRBV7-2 and TRBJ1-3, the CDR3 gives the full variable domain: GAGVSQSPSNKVTEKGKDVELRCDPISGHTALYWYRQSLGQGLEFLIYFQGNSAPDKSGLPSDRFSAERTGGSVSTLTIQRTQQEDSAVYLCASTHGDILSGNTIYFGEGSWLTVV.

The rearrangement links TRBV27 to TRBJ2-7; D call uncertain. Germline V gives CDR1 MNHEY, CDR2 SMNVEV (reference sequence). This CDR3 has 14 amino acids. The V gene lost 3 bases and the J gene lost 0 bases, with 9 bases spanning the gap. CDR3 DNA sequence: TGTGCCAGCAGTTTGGCAGGCTTCTCCTACGAGCAGTACTTC. Protein sequence: CASSLAGFSYEQYF.

The rearrangement joins TRBV18 to TRBJ2-4, with a weak D call TRBD1 (6 bases). Germline CDR1 and CDR2: KGHSH and LQKENI. The germline V and J ends were trimmed by 3 bases and 10 bases, with 13 bases remaining between them. The CDR3 totals 13 residues. This CDR3 is CASSPRQAEIQYF. The CDR3 DNA reads as TGTGCCAGCTCACCGAGACAGGCTGAAATTCAGTACTTC.

V usage is TRBV13 and J usage is TRBJ2-7; 10 bases fit TRBD2. The CDR3 totals 15 residues. The germline gives CDR1 PRHDT, CDR2 FYEKMQ (reference sequence). J lost 6 bases, V lost 5 bases, and 10 bases had no gene match. Written as DNA, the CDR3 is TGTGCCAGCAGCCCCGAGCGGGGGGGCCATGCCGAGCAGTACTTC. This gives the protein CASSPERGGHAEQYF.

V and J are TRBV19 and TRBJ2-7, with D possibly matching TRBD2 (5 bases). This CDR3 comprises 14 residues. Trimming took off 7 bases at V and 2 bases at J, with 15 bases between the two ends. Germline-derived CDR1 and CDR2 are LNHDA and SQIVND (reference sequence). The chain's CDR3 is CASTLAGGPYEQYF. In nucleotides, the CDR3 is TGTGCCAGTACCCTAGCAGGCGGTCCCTACGAGCAGTACTTC.

The chain joins TRBV19 to TRBJ2-5; D gene ambiguous. V was pared by 8 bases and J by 5 bases, with 12 bases between. Germline V gene data show CDR1 as LNHDA and CDR2 as SQIVND (reference sequence). The CDR3 sequence is 12 residues long. Here the CDR3 DNA reads TGTGCCAGTGGTCGTTTCGGGGAGACCCAGTACTTC. Translated: CASGRFGETQYF.

The rearrangement uses TRBV6-5 and TRBJ1-5; 7 nucleotides line up with TRBD1. V lost 1 base to trimming and J lost 4 bases; unmatched junction nucleotides: 4. This CDR3 has 15 amino acids. Looked up from germline, CDR1 is MNHEY and CDR2 is SVGAGI. As DNA, the CDR3 is TGTGCCAGCAGTTACTTGGCAGGGGGTAATCAGCCCCAGCATTTT. Protein sequence: CASSYLAGGNQPQHF.